The text below deals with one T cell receptor beta chain. Its matching antigen is unknown. Germline loops: CDR1 MNHNS, CDR2 SASEGT. V lost 8 bases and J lost 3; bases outside the gene matches: 8. CDR3 length: 15 amino acids. TCRdb passed the reads through MiXCR, listing each CDR3 protein once. Of about 150,000 distinct CDR3 sequences detected, 20% to 25% appear once; the ten largest clones hold 9.5% to 13%. This specimen belongs to a study of T cell repertoires in cytomegalovirus infection. The wider study: In public TCR beta signatures, there were indications of both CMV infection and matching HLA type. Study results and limitations: Dominating the ex vivo response were TCR beta clonotypes that were CMV-specific and HLA-C-restricted. Carriers of CMV and the relevant HLA type were discriminated by public TCR beta frequency.

The TCR comes from a human donor in good health (CMV status not recorded). Some clones in this sample may be carry-over from other donors' samples. Source material: PBMCs. The chain combines TRBV6-1 with TRBJ1-2, with TRBD1 identical over 11 bases. The CDR3 bases are TGTGCCAGCCTTACCAGGACAGGGGGCCACTATGGCTACACCTTC. The encoded protein is CASLTRTGGHYGYTF.